This T cell receptor (beta chain) was retrieved from a study of T cell repertoires in ileal Crohn's disease. In the study overall: Surgery for a complication: stricturing in 61%, penetrating in roughly 39%. Notes on the study in general: Sorted CD8 T cells held more high-frequency clones than CD4. Active smokers at surgery had more clonal expansions than non-smokers.

The CDR3 spans 14 residues. In germline, CDR1 is SGDLS, CDR2 YYNGEE. V was pared by 1 base and J by 2 bases, with 8 bases between. The assay was immunoSEQ multiplex PCR, and TCRdb's table has in-frame clones only and misses some. The repertoire holds thousands of clones, with 75% to 90% as singletons. Remarks on this clone: Its antigen is undetermined.

This TCR came from an adult with Crohn's disease. The chain is built from TRBV9 and TRBJ2-3; D could derive from TRBD1 or TRBD2 (5 bases each). What was sequenced was ileal tissue. CDR3 DNA: TGTGCCAGCAGCGTACGGGGCGACACAGATACGCAGTATTTT. It encodes CASSVRGDTDTQYF.